This TCR beta chain originates from a study of cytomegalovirus exposure and HLA in healthy donors. In the study overall: Early on, a data release was issued that held about 85 million unique TCRs from HLA-typed donors. Falling in the Caucasian-associated ancestry cluster were 81% of 300 to 500 genotyped donors.

On this clone itself: Its antigen is not known.

Whole-study findings and limits: TCR beta sequences reportedly predicted the HLA-A and HLA-B alleles of most subjects accurately. Among TCR beta chains, those listed as cytomegalovirus-associated numbered approximately 150.

The V and J ends lost 5 bases and 6 bases respectively, with 16 bases between them. The CDR3 runs 14 residues. CDR1 is SGHDT, CDR2 YYEEEE, per germline. PCR used 60 Vbeta primers and 13 Jbeta primers. Here immunoSEQ multiplex PCR was the method, and the copy in TCRdb shows in-frame clones only, minus some. This table holds a few hundred thousand clones, 72% found once. The receptor was derived from a female donor in good health and CMV-seronegative. The gene calls are TRBV5-6 and TRBJ2-3; no clear D. Sequenced input: PBMCs. The CDR3 DNA follows: TGTGCCAGCAGTCTCCGGAATGCTAGGGATACGCAGTATTTT. It yields the protein CASSLRNARDTQYF. The full variable domain, completed using reference TRBV5-6 and TRBJ2-3, is DAGVTQSPTHLIKTRGQQVTLRCSPKSGHDTVSWYQQALGQGPQFIFQYYEEEERQRGNFPDRFSGHQFPNYSSELNVNALLLGDSALYLCASSLRNARDTQYFGPGTRLTVL.